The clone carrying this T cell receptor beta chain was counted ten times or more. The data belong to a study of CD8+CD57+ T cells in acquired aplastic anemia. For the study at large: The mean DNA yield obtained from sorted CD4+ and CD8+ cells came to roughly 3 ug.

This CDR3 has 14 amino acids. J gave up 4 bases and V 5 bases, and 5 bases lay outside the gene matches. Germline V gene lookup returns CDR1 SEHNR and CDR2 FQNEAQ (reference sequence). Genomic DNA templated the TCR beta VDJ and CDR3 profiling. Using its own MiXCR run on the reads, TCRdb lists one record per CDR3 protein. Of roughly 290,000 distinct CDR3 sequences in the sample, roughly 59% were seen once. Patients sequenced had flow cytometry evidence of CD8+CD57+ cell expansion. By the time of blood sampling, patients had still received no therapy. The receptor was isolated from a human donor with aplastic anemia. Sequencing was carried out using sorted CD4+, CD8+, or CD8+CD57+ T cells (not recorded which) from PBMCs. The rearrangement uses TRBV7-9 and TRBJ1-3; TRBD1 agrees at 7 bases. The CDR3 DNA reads TGTGCCAGCAGCCACGGGACAGCCGGAAACACCATATATTTT. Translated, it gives CASSHGTAGNTIYF.